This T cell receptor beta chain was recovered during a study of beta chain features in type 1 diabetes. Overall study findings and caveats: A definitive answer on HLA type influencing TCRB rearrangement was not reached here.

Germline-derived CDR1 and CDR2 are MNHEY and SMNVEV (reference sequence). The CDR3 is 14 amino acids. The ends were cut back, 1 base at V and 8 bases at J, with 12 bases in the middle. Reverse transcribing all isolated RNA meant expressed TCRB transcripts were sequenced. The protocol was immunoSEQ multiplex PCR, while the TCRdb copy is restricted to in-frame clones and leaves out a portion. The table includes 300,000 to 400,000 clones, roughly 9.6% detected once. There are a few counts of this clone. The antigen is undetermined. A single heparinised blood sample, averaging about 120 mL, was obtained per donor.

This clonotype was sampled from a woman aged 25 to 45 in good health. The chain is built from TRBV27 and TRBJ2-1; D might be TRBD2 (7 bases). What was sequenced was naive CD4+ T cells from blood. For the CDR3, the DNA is TGTGCCAGCAGTTTATACGGCGGGGGCTATGAGCAGTTCTTC. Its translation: CASSLYGGGYEQFF.